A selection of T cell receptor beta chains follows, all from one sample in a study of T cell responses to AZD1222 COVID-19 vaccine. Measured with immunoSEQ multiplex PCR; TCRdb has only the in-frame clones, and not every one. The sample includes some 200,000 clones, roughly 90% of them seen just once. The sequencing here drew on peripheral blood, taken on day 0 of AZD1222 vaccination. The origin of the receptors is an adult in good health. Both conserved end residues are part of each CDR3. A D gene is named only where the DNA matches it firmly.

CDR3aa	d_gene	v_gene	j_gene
CASSFWGTVETQYF	.	TRBV6-2/TRBV6-3	TRBJ2-5
CASSHAGTYSYEQYF	.	TRBV3-1/TRBV3-2	TRBJ2-7
CSVEDRDSGNTIYF	.	TRBV29-1	TRBJ1-3
CASSSTGQGLYEQYF	TRBD1	TRBV5-5	TRBJ2-7
CATSDSRGVGETQYF	.	TRBV24-1	TRBJ2-5
CASSDTGLHEQFF	.	TRBV10-1	TRBJ2-1
CASSPGASAVETQYF	.	TRBV5-1	TRBJ2-5
CASSARTGGYQPQHF	TRBD1	TRBV5-5	TRBJ1-5
CASSYSLGGGTMNTEAFF	TRBD1	TRBV6-2/TRBV6-3	TRBJ1-1
CASRSTGQTFMNTEAFF	TRBD1	TRBV5-6	TRBJ1-1
CASSLGDRDEQYF	TRBD1	TRBV18	TRBJ2-7
CASSGQERNTEAFF	TRBD1	TRBV2	TRBJ1-1
CASSRSWTGGDEQYF	TRBD1	TRBV4-3	TRBJ2-7
CASSTGQTSNEKLFF	.	TRBV6-2/TRBV6-3	TRBJ1-4
CASSSKTSGGLYEQYF	TRBD2	TRBV27	TRBJ2-7
CASSSQENTEAFF	.	TRBV27	TRBJ1-1
CASSQLRDGYEQFF	.	TRBV4-2	TRBJ2-1
CASSSHRDYNEQFF	.	TRBV27	TRBJ2-1
CASSATGNEQFF	TRBD1	TRBV9	TRBJ2-1
CASSQDPSDRVPGYTF	TRBD1	TRBV4-2	TRBJ1-2
CASSPQGVPPGEAFF	TRBD1	TRBV28	TRBJ1-1
CASSPSGGYNEQFF	TRBD2	TRBV4-1	TRBJ2-1
CAISESLRPQHF	.	TRBV10-3	TRBJ1-5
CAISYDRGNQPQHF	TRBD1	TRBV10-3	TRBJ1-5
CASSFDVYNSPLHF	.	TRBV5-1	TRBJ1-6
CASSHRLAGGLSSYNEQFF	TRBD2	TRBV4-2	TRBJ2-1
CASPIRGCSGNTIYF	.	TRBV23-1	TRBJ1-3
CASSQDRAGQIYGYTF	.	TRBV14	TRBJ1-2
CASSLGGGQPQHF	.	TRBV7-9	TRBJ1-5
CASSALGGGGLGYGYTF	.	TRBV28	TRBJ1-2
CASSPPQGAQSYGYTF	TRBD1	TRBV7-8	TRBJ1-2
CASSLSGKQYEQYF	.	TRBV11-2	TRBJ2-7
CASGLAVYNEQFF	TRBD2	TRBV27	TRBJ2-1
CASSLFTGGSSYNEQFF	TRBD1	TRBV7-8	TRBJ2-1
CASTLSYSGNEQFF	TRBD2	TRBV7-2	TRBJ2-1
CASSPGPSYEQYF	.	TRBV12-3/TRBV12-4	TRBJ2-7
CASSTTTPPDTQYF	.	TRBV7-9	TRBJ2-3
CASSLDGLYYGYTF	.	TRBV7-2	TRBJ1-2
CASSLGGSGGYEQYF	TRBD2	TRBV7-3	TRBJ2-7